This T cell receptor beta chain was sequenced in a study of blood T cells in healthy people across ages. The ends were cut back, 1 base at V and 10 bases at J, with 19 bases in the middle. Germline-derived CDR1 and CDR2 are SGHTA and FQGNSA. CDR3 length: 15 residues. Sample-barcoded 5' priming and a J-beta primer mix drove a second PCR of roughly 7 to 11 cycles. TCRdb passed the 5' RACE reads through MiXCR, listing each CDR3 protein once. Among 750,000 to 850,000 distinct CDR3 sequences listed, just under 25% were seen once. The same sample was also used in a study of T cells of mothers and their children.

This sequence originates from a boy between 10 and 17 years old in good health. Sequenced sample: blood. The chain joins TRBV7-2 to TRBJ1-1, with D unresolved. CDR3 residues: CASSLEFRTAPRAFF. In DNA form, the CDR3 reads TGTGCCAGCAGCTTAGAATTCCGGACGGCTCCCCGAGCTTTCTTT. Full variable domain (outside the CDR3, taken from reference TRBV7-2 and TRBJ1-1): GAGVSQSPSNKVTEKGKDVELRCDPISGHTALYWYRQSLGQGLEFLIYFQGNSAPDKSGLPSDRFSAERTGGSVSTLTIQRTQQEDSAVYLCASSLEFRTAPRAFFGQGTRLTVV.